Each of the 9 T cell receptor beta chains below was sequenced from the same sample in a study of control samples from healthy donors and cancer patients. The table came from immunoSEQ multiplex PCR; TCRdb's copy has only in-frame clones and leaves some out. The sample carries about 80,000 clones, 89% recorded once. Input material: blood. These receptors originate from a man aged 50-59 years in good health.

This clone was seen a single time. The chain links TRBV19 to TRBJ2-3, with D maybe TRBD1 (5 bases). The CDR3 runs 14 residues. In germline, CDR1 is LNHDA, CDR2 SQIVND (reference sequence). Deletions cut 5 bases from V and 0 bases from J, with 9 bases between. CDR3 in amino acids: CASSGRVSTDTQYF. The CDR3 coding sequence is TGTGCCAGTAGTGGCAGGGTTAGCACAGATACGCAGTATTTT.

The chain employs TRBV19 and TRBJ2-7; 14 bases agree with TRBD2. This CDR3 has 18 residues. CDR1 is LNHDA, CDR2 SQIVND, per germline (reference sequence). The V gene end was trimmed by 4 bases and the J gene end by 3 bases; junction bases not matched to a gene: 11. The CDR3 spells CASSRFGTSGGAGYEQYF. As DNA, the CDR3 is TGTGCCAGTAGTAGATTTGGGACTAGCGGGGGAGCTGGCTACGAGCAGTACTTC.

V is TRBV11-2 and J is TRBJ2-7, with D maybe TRBD1 (6 bases). The ends were cut back, 1 base at V and 4 bases at J, with 17 bases in the middle. This CDR3 has 16 residues. CDR1 is SGHAT, CDR2 FQNNGV, per germline. The DNA of the CDR3 is TGTGCCAGCAGCTTAGTGGCAGGGGTCATATTATACGAGCAGTACTTC. Translating gives CASSLVAGVILYEQYF.

This rearrangement joins TRBV7-9 to TRBJ2-2; D is uncertain. The CDR3 spans 12 residues. The germline CDR1 and CDR2 sequences are SEHNR and FQNEAQ (reference sequence). V lost 4 bases, J lost 6 bases, and 6 bases lay in between. The chain's CDR3 is CASSSFSGELFF. The CDR3 nucleotides read TGTGCCAGCAGCTCTTTTTCCGGGGAGCTGTTTTTT.

The genes are TRBV6-6 and TRBJ1-2; D gene uncertain. The CDR3 loop spans 13 amino acids. The V end was cut by 6 bases, the J end by 4 bases, with 12 bases between. Germline CDR1 MNHNY, CDR2 SVGAGI (reference sequence). DNA for the CDR3: TGTGCCAGCAGCCGTGACGGTAGCTATGGCTACACCTTC. Translating it yields CASSRDGSYGYTF.

The count of this clone is one. V gene TRBV11-2 combines with J gene TRBJ1-1; 7 bases agree with TRBD1. This CDR3 has 14 residues. J gave up 2 bases and V 4 bases, and 4 bases lay outside the gene matches. Germline values: CDR1 SGHAT, CDR2 FQNNGV. Here the CDR3 DNA reads TGTGCCAGCAGCTCCCCAGGGGGAAACACTGAAGCTTTCTTT. Translating gives CASSSPGGNTEAFF.

The chain combines TRBV18 with TRBJ1-5, with 7 bases lining up with TRBD1. Germline-derived CDR1 and CDR2 are KGHSH and LQKENI. With V trimmed by 4 bases and J by 4 bases, 7 bases remained unmatched. This CDR3 is 15 amino acids long. CDR3 protein: CASSLRQGWNQPQHF. Written as DNA, the CDR3 is TGTGCCAGCTCACTCCGACAGGGATGGAATCAGCCCCAGCATTTT.

The chain combines TRBV2 with TRBJ2-2; D is unclear. Germline CDR1 SNHLY, CDR2 FYNNEI. Trimming took off 8 bases at V and 1 base at J, with 5 bases between the two ends. This CDR3 region has 12 residues. The CDR3 reads CASEVNTGELFF. CDR3 DNA: TGTGCCAGCGAAGTGAACACCGGGGAGCTGTTTTTT.

This chain joins TRBV19 and TRBJ1-1; the D is unclear. Germline lookup yields CDR1 LNHDA and CDR2 SQIVND (reference sequence). The CDR3 runs 15 residues. The germline V and J ends were trimmed by 3 bases and 4 bases, with 15 bases remaining between them. CDR3 sequence: CASSISPARGTEAFF. The CDR3 DNA reads TGTGCCAGTAGTATTTCCCCAGCCCGGGGCACTGAAGCTTTCTTT.